A single sample gave rise to the 29 T cell receptor beta chains below, sequenced in a study of T cells in narcolepsy. Clones were read by immunoSEQ multiplex PCR, and TCRdb kept only the in-frame ones, dropping some. The sample carries under 35,000 clones, around 86% recorded once. Specimen: CD45RA- memory CD4+ T cells from PBMCs. These receptors were taken from a human donor with narcolepsy.

The chain combines TRBV12-5 with TRBJ2-5, with D perhaps TRBD2 (6 bases). Trimming took 4 bases from V and 4 from J, leaving 7 bases between them. This CDR3 region has 12 residues. In germline, CDR1 is LGHNT, CDR2 FRNRAP. The CDR3 coding sequence is TGTGCTAGTGGTTCCGGGGGAGAGACCCAGTACTTC. Encoded protein: CASGSGGETQYF. Full variable domain (remainder filled in from reference TRBV12-5 and TRBJ2-5): DARVTQTPRHKVTEMGQEVTMRCQPILGHNTVFWYRQTMMQGLELLAYFRNRAPLDDSGMPKDRFSAEMPDATLATLKIQPSEPRDSAVYFCASGSGGETQYFGPGTRLLVL.

The chain joins TRBV4-3 to TRBJ1-2; tentatively, D is TRBD1 (5 bases). V lost 1 base and J lost 4, with 10 bases in between. Germline CDR1 and CDR2: LGHNA and YSLEER. The CDR3 consists of 14 residues. CDR3: CASSQGIGAYGYTF. The DNA for the CDR3 is TGCGCCAGCAGCCAAGGGATAGGGGCCTATGGCTACACCTTC.

The chain is built from TRBV7-6 and TRBJ2-1; 8 bases fit TRBD1. V gave up 1 base and J gave up 5 bases; unmatched junction bases: 4. Germline CDR1 and CDR2: SGHVS and FNYEAQ. This CDR3 region has 15 residues. In DNA form, the CDR3 reads TGTGCCAGCAGCTTAGGGACAGGGAATCACAATGAGCAGTTCTTC. This translates into CASSLGTGNHNEQFF.

The J gene is TRBJ2-1, the V gene TRBV2; 8 bases agree with TRBD1. V lost 2 bases, J lost 6 bases, and 15 bases stayed unmatched. The V gene's germline CDR1 is SNHLY and CDR2 FYNNEI. The CDR3 is 18 amino acids. The CDR3 spells CASSELWDRSLSSNEQFF. CDR3 nucleotides: TGTGCCAGCAGTGAACTATGGGACAGGTCGCTTAGTAGCAATGAGCAGTTCTTC.

This chain connects TRBV18 to TRBJ2-1, with TRBD2 matching 10 bases. CDR3 length equals 18 residues. Germline CDR1 KGHSH, CDR2 LQKENI. Trimming at V came to 0 bases and at J to 0 bases, leaving 5 bases not matched to a gene. CDR3 DNA sequence: TGTGCCAGCTCACCACCAGGGGCTAGCGGGGGCTCCTACAATGAGCAGTTCTTC. Protein product: CASSPPGASGGSYNEQFF.

About this clone itself: An end of the junction does not agree with germline; a read error may underlie this. This rearrangement joins TRBV11-2 to TRBJ2-7; 7 nucleotides agree with TRBD1. The germline V gene encodes CDR1 SGHAT and CDR2 FQNNGV. The CDR3 is 13 residues long. This CDR3 reads CASSLAIDRALGF. In DNA form, the CDR3 reads TGTGCCAGCAGCTTAGCCATCGACAGGGCACTCGGCTTC.

The chain is built from TRBV27 and TRBJ2-4; the match to TRBD1 covers 11 bases. Trimming cost V 3 bases and J 4 bases; bases outside gene matches: 8. Germline V gives CDR1 MNHEY, CDR2 SMNVEV (reference sequence). There are 17 residues in the CDR3. In DNA form, the CDR3 reads TGTGCCAGCAGTTTGGGACAGGGGGATCAAACAAAAAACATTCAGTACTTC. It is translated as CASSLGQGDQTKNIQYF.

This clone occurred once. This chain connects TRBV19 to TRBJ2-7; TRBD2 matches at 8 bases. V shed 3 bases, J shed 6 bases, and the junction held 4 bases outside the gene matches. CDR3 length equals 13 residues. CDR1 and CDR2 (germline): LNHDA, SQIVND (reference sequence). This chain's CDR3 is CASSMAAGAEQYF. CDR3 coding DNA: TGTGCCAGTAGTATGGCAGCGGGGGCCGAGCAGTACTTC.

The gene calls are TRBV14 and TRBJ2-1; D is possibly TRBD2 (6 bases). V gave up 4 bases and J gave up 0 bases, with 7 bases separating them. Germline CDR1 SGHDN, CDR2 FVKESK. CDR3 size: 14 residues. The CDR3 coding sequence is TGTGCCAGCAGCCGGACTACCTCCTACAATGAGCAGTTCTTC. Its translation is CASSRTTSYNEQFF.

The CDR3 DNA reads as TGCAGCCCTCGGACTAGCGGGGGGGCTTGGACCCAGTACTTC. It translates to CSPRTSGGAWTQYF. The V and J genes are TRBV29-1 and TRBJ2-5; TRBD2 agrees at 15 bases. V shed 8 bases and J 7 bases; nucleotides not matched to a gene: 8. Germline V gene data show CDR1 as SQVTM and CDR2 as ANQGSEA. The CDR3 is made up of 14 amino acids.

The CDR3 sequence is CASSAIYSTDTQYF. CDR3 bases: TGTGCCAGCAGCGCCATTTATAGCACAGATACGCAGTATTTT. The chain recombines TRBV9 with TRBJ2-3; D is unresolved. The CDR3 covers 14 residues. Germline V gives CDR1 SGDLS, CDR2 YYNGEE. V lost 3 bases and J lost 0, with 8 bases in between.

The DNA of the CDR3 is TGTGCCAGCAGCTCTTTTCGGGGGCACACTGAAGCTTTCTTT. This gives the protein CASSSFRGHTEAFF. The V call is TRBV7-2, the J call TRBJ1-1; maybe TRBD1 (6 bases). Germline CDR1 SGHTA, CDR2 FQGNSA. The CDR3 has 14 residues. V dropped 4 bases and J dropped 3 bases, with 12 bases sitting between them.

The genes are TRBV7-6 and TRBJ2-2; D unclear. Trimming took 3 bases from V and 1 from J, leaving 6 bases between them. The CDR3 runs 14 residues. CDR1 and CDR2 from the germline V gene are SGHVS and FNYEAQ. The CDR3 bases are TGTGCCAGCAGCTTGATCAGGAACACCGGGGAGCTGTTTTTT. Its protein is CASSLIRNTGELFF.

The chain recombines TRBV6-5 with TRBJ2-5, with 7 bases matching TRBD2. Per germline, CDR1 MNHEY and CDR2 SVGAGI. This CDR3 is built from 16 residues. Trimming cost V 0 bases and J 1 base; bases outside gene matches: 5. The CDR3 is CASSYSTSPAQETQYF. The CDR3 DNA reads as TGTGCCAGCAGTTACTCGACTAGCCCGGCCCAAGAGACCCAGTACTTC.

The chain employs TRBV5-1 and TRBJ1-1; no clear D. From germline, CDR1 is SGHRS and CDR2 YFSETQ. The length of the CDR3 is 13 residues. The V end was cut by 3 bases, the J end by 5 bases, with 11 bases between. CDR3 nucleotide sequence: TGCGCCAGCAGCTGGGGTTCGAGTACTGAAGCTTTCTTT. Its protein is CASSWGSSTEAFF.

This chain connects TRBV19 to TRBJ2-3, with D perhaps TRBD1 (6 bases). V shed 8 bases and J shed 1 base, with 10 bases lying between them. The germline V gene encodes CDR1 LNHDA and CDR2 SQIVND (reference sequence). CDR3 length: 13 residues. CDR3 nucleotide sequence: TGTGCCAGTGCCTCAGGGGGCACAGATACGCAGTATTTT. Protein sequence: CASASGGTDTQYF.

CDR3 coding DNA: TGTGCCAGCAGCTCTCATAACTCTGGGGCCAACGTCCTGACTTTC. Amino acid sequence: CASSSHNSGANVLTF. The V and J genes are TRBV7-3 and TRBJ2-6; D unclear. This CDR3 is 15 amino acids long. The V end lost 4 bases, the J end lost 0 bases, and 7 bases lay between the germline ends. Germline V gene lookup returns CDR1 SGHTA and CDR2 FQGTGA.

This chain connects TRBV6-1 to TRBJ2-1; D is ambiguous. The CDR3 loop spans 14 amino acids. Germline assignment: CDR1 MNHNS and CDR2 SASEGT. V dropped 6 bases and J dropped 0 bases, with 9 bases sitting between them. This chain's CDR3 is CASRTISSYNEQFF. The CDR3 region has the DNA TGTGCCAGCAGGACGATAAGCTCCTACAATGAGCAGTTCTTC.

The genes are TRBV7-3 and TRBJ1-1; D perhaps matches TRBD1 (5 bases). V was cut by 3 bases and J by 7 bases, with 9 bases left in between. Germline lookup yields CDR1 SGHTA and CDR2 FQGTGA. The CDR3 spans 12 residues. The CDR3 coding sequence is TGTGCCAGCAGCTTGGGGCGAGGTGAAGCTTTCTTT. It specifies CASSLGRGEAFF.

This sequence joins TRBV28 and TRBJ2-1, with 9 bases lining up with TRBD2. V lost 5 bases, J lost 8 bases, and 7 bases stayed unmatched. The CDR3 sequence is 14 residues long. Germline CDR1 MDHEN, CDR2 SYDVKM. In nucleotides, the CDR3 is TGTGCCAGCAGTATAGCGGGAGTTTTTGATGAGCAGTTCTTC. Translating gives CASSIAGVFDEQFF.

The chain carries TRBV7-2 and TRBJ1-6; no reliable D call. The V end was cut by 7 bases, the J end by 0 bases, with 13 bases between. The germline CDR1 and CDR2 sequences are SGHTA and FQGNSA. The CDR3 is 16 residues long. The chain's CDR3 is CASTLNPSSYNSPLHF. Here the CDR3 DNA reads TGTGCCAGCACCCTAAACCCGAGCTCCTATAATTCACCCCTCCACTTT.

The CDR3 DNA follows: TGTGCCAGTAGTTTCTCCGTCGCGAATCAAGAGACCCAGTACTTC. This gives the protein CASSFSVANQETQYF. This chain uses TRBV19 with TRBJ2-5; D is ambiguous. Trimming stripped 5 bases from V and 2 bases from J, with 15 bases between. CDR1 is LNHDA and CDR2 is SQIVND in the germline V gene (reference sequence). This CDR3 has 15 residues.

J is TRBJ1-5 and V is TRBV28, with D maybe TRBD1 (5 bases). Germline V gene lookup returns CDR1 MDHEN and CDR2 SYDVKM. The CDR3 runs 15 residues. Trimming stripped 7 bases from V and 6 bases from J, with 19 bases between. CDR3 in DNA: TGTGCCAGCACCACACCCCGGACAATCCGTCAGCCCCAGCATTTT. Its protein is CASTTPRTIRQPQHF.

The V gene is TRBV6-1, the J gene TRBJ2-7; D perhaps matches TRBD1 (5 bases). Deletions cut 0 bases from V and 0 bases from J, with 9 bases between. The CDR3 length is 15 residues. CDR1 is MNHNS, CDR2 SASEGT, per germline. Here the CDR3 reads CASSEAWQGSYEQYF. CDR3 sequence (DNA): TGTGCCAGCAGTGAAGCGTGGCAGGGCTCCTACGAGCAGTACTTC.

Many counts were recorded for this clone. This chain joins TRBV6-5 and TRBJ2-7, with D tentatively TRBD1 (6 bases). CDR3 size: 13 residues. Germline lookup yields CDR1 MNHEY and CDR2 SVGAGI. Trimming left V 7 bases short and J 3 bases short, with 13 bases between. In nucleotides, the CDR3 is TGTGCCAGCAAGGGGGTGGGGGTCTACGAGCAGTACTTC. It codes for CASKGVGVYEQYF.

The rearrangement joins TRBV27 to TRBJ2-2; D gene unclear. The CDR3 spans 15 residues. Between the trimmed V and J ends, which lost 2 bases and 0 bases, there was a span of 7 bases. Germline V gene sequence: CDR1 MNHEY, CDR2 SMNVEV (reference sequence). The CDR3 nucleotides are TGTGCCAGCAGTTTAGTCAGGTCGAACACCGGGGAGCTGTTTTTT. Translated: CASSLVRSNTGELFF.

This clone turned up a few times. The chain carries TRBV27 and TRBJ2-5, with 7 nucleotides matching TRBD1. The CDR3 totals 15 residues. The germline V gene encodes CDR1 MNHEY and CDR2 SMNVEV (reference sequence). The trim removed 0 bases at V and 7 bases at J, leaving 8 bases unmatched. CDR3 nucleotides: TGTGCCAGCAGTTTATCCCCAACAGGGGAAGGGACCCAGTACTTC. It specifies CASSLSPTGEGTQYF.

This sequence joins TRBV5-1 and TRBJ2-5, with a tentative D call TRBD2 (7 bases). V was cut by 6 bases and J by 5 bases, with 8 bases left in between. Looked up from germline, CDR1 is SGHRS and CDR2 is YFSETQ. The CDR3 runs 11 residues. This chain's CDR3 is CASKGGETQYF. CDR3 DNA: TGCGCCAGCAAGGGGGGGGAGACCCAGTACTTC.

V usage is TRBV6-6 and J usage is TRBJ2-7; TRBD1 matches 8 bases. The CDR3 is made up of 15 amino acids. The trim removed 6 bases at V and 4 bases at J, leaving 11 bases unmatched. Germline V gene sequence: CDR1 MNHNY, CDR2 SVGAGI (reference sequence). The CDR3 spells CASSSQGASRYEQYF. In DNA form, the CDR3 reads TGTGCCAGCAGCTCCCAGGGGGCGAGTAGGTACGAGCAGTACTTC.